This T cell receptor beta chain comes out of a study of blood T cells in healthy people across ages. A sample-barcoded 5' primer and a J-beta primer mix were used in a second PCR of about 6 to 12 cycles. One entry per CDR3 protein results from TCRdb running MiXCR on the 5' RACE reads. Among 1.8 million or so distinct CDR3 sequences listed, about two fifths were seen once. Of note for this clonotype: The antigen is undetermined.

Donors ranged from roughly 6 to 90 years old and were healthy Caucasians in Russia. Study outcomes and limitations: Both higher diversity and more naive CD4+ cells marked long-lived donors when set against aged donors.

The CDR3 is 15 amino acids. Trimming cost V 2 bases and J 0 bases, with 11 bases left between them. The sample consisted of blood. This receptor was identified in a human donor in good health. The chain couples TRBV12-3 or TRBV12-4 to TRBJ2-7; perhaps TRBD1 as D (5 bases). CDR3 region: CASSLNKGNSYEQYF. The CDR3 DNA reads as TGTGCCAGCAGTTTAAATAAGGGGAACTCCTACGAGCAGTACTTC.